This T cell receptor beta chain derives from a study of cytomegalovirus exposure and HLA in healthy donors. Study results and caveats: Accurate HLA-A and HLA-B prediction from TCR beta sequences was reported for most subjects. Reports described diagnosis of cytomegalovirus status by the classifier as highly specific and sensitive.

The CDR3 is made up of 15 amino acids. Germline V lookup: CDR1 KGHSH, CDR2 LQKENI. Trimming took 3 bases from V and 4 from J, leaving 14 bases between them. With respect to this clone: Its antigen is still unknown.

At collection, donors were nominally healthy, but unrecorded immune exposures were probable. The PCR was carried out with 60 Vbeta primers and 13 Jbeta primers. Method: immunoSEQ multiplex PCR; TCRdb's copy keeps in-frame clones and lacks some. This repertoire includes approximately 110,000 clones. The V call is TRBV18, the J call TRBJ2-3; tentative D call: TRBD1 (5 bases). The clonotype originates from a man between 45 and 60 years old in good health and CMV-seronegative. Sequenced: PBMCs. CDR3 bases: TGTGCCAGCTCACCCCTTTCAGGGTTCGCAGATACGCAGTATTTT. This codes for CASSPLSGFADTQYF.